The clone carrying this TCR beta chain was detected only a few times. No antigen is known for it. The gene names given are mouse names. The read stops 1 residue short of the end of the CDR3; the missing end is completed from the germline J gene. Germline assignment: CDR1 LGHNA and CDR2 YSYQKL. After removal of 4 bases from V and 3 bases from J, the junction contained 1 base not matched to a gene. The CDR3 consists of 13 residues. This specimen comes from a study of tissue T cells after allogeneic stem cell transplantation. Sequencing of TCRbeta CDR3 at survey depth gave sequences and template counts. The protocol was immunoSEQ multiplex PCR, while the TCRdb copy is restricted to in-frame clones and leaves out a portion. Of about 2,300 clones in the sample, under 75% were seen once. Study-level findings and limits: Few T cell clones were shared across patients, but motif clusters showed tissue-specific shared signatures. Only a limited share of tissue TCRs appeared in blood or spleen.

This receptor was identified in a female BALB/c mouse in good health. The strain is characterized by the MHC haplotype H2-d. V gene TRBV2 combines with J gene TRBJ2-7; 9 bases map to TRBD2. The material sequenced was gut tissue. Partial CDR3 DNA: TGTGCCAGCAGCCCCTGGGGGGGCTATGAACAGTAC. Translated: CASSPWGGYEQY. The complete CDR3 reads CASSPWGGYEQYF.